A selection of T cell receptor beta chains follows, all from one sample in a study of shared clonotypes between healthy human individuals. Here immunoSEQ multiplex PCR was the method, and the copy in TCRdb shows in-frame clones only, minus some. The table lists 2 million to 2.5 million clones, approximately 94% of them singletons. The source material was naive CD4+ T cells sorted from blood. All receptors derive from a man aged 18 to 35 in good health. Each CDR3 is given with its conserved first and last residue.

>TRBV7-2|13
CASSFRAVETQYF
>TRBV27|16
CASSLLLGSSYNEQFF
>TRBV11-3|12
CASSPGQGQAFF
>TRBV7-6|17
CASSAGLAGDQPYEQYF
>TRBV25-1|14
CASRDRGGSTEAFF
>TRBV5-1|13
CASSFRDGQPQHF
>TRBV27|14
CASRDRAPNSPLHF
>TRBV10-3|13
CAISPDSNYGYTF
>TRBV9|17
CASSVDPGPNVGSPLHF
>TRBV15|14
CATSRDRGQRAQYF
>TRBV28|15
CASSSSGTGNQPQHF
>TRBV27|15
CASSPRLAGTGELFF
>TRBV2|14
CASSIGSTGGEQYF
>TRBV5-1|13
CASLAVPGETQYF
>TRBV27|11
CASSLKYEQYF
>TRBV10-3|13
CAISESRNAEQYF
>TRBV7-9|14
CASSLSRTGDEAFF
>TRBV29-1|18
CSVSSSPGGQGGRLEQYF
>TRBV10-3|15
CAISDHNTNYNEQFF
>TRBV7-2|15
CASRVQQGAGNTIYF